Listed here are 8 T cell receptor beta chains from one sample, sequenced in a study of CD8 T cells in ankylosing spondylitis. Study-level findings and limits: What seemed typical of ankylosing spondylitis blood was a TCR beta motif built from several highly homologous variants.

Antigens of these TCRs are unknown. TCRdb re-derived calls from the 5' RACE reads in MiXCR, one entry per CDR3 protein. The sample holds roughly 300,000 distinct CDR3 sequences, roughly 8% seen once. The sequenced sample consisted of blood, either unsorted or a sorted T cell fraction (not recorded which). All receptors derive from a male donor with ankylosing spondylitis.

This clonotype was detected many times. The V call is TRBV15, the J call TRBJ2-2; tentative D call: TRBD2 (5 bases). CDR3 length equals 16 residues. From germline, CDR1 is LNHNV and CDR2 YYDKDF (reference sequence). The germline V and J ends were trimmed by 1 base and 0 bases, with 9 bases remaining between them. The CDR3 protein is CATSRGRGTNTGELFF. In DNA, the CDR3 is TGTGCCACCAGCAGAGGTCGAGGGACGAACACCGGGGAGCTGTTTTTT.

The rearrangement links TRBV5-1 to TRBJ2-1, with D maybe TRBD1 (6 bases). This CDR3 contains 12 residues. The germline gives CDR1 SGHRS, CDR2 YFSETQ. V lost 5 bases to trimming and J lost 9 bases, with 12 bases between them. CDR3 nucleotides: TGCGCCAGCAGTCCCGCAGGGGCTGAGCAGTTCTTC. Protein: CASSPAGAEQFF.

A few counts support this clonotype. At one end the junction does not follow the germline gene, possibly because of a read error. The V and J genes are TRBV5-1 and TRBJ2-1, with D maybe TRBD2 (5 bases). The CDR3 extends over 13 amino acids. Per the germline V gene, CDR1 is SGHRS and CDR2 is YFSETQ. CDR3 in DNA: TGCGCCAGCTGCTTGAGCGGTTACAATGAGCAGTTCTTC. Its protein is CASCLSGYNEQFF.

The rearrangement links TRBV4-1 to TRBJ2-3; TRBD2 aligns across 9 bases. Trimming at V came to 3 bases and at J to 7 bases, leaving 11 bases not matched to a gene. Germline CDR1 is MGHRA and CDR2 is YSYEKL. The CDR3 loop spans 16 amino acids. CDR3 nucleotide sequence: TGCGCCAGCAGCCACCAGGGTAGCGGGAGTTTTTATACGCAGTATTTT. Translation: CASSHQGSGSFYTQYF.

This clonotype was observed a handful of times. The chain recombines TRBV7-2 with TRBJ2-6, with TRBD1 matching 7 bases. After removal of 5 bases from V and 15 bases from J, the junction contained 13 bases not matched to a gene. The CDR3 is made up of 14 amino acids. Germline V gene sequence: CDR1 SGHTA, CDR2 FQGNSA. The CDR3 DNA is TGTGCCAGCAGCCCCTCGACAGGGCCCTCGGCCCTGACTTTC. It encodes CASSPSTGPSALTF.

V and J are TRBV9 and TRBJ2-6, with 9 bases matching TRBD2. Per the germline V gene, CDR1 is SGDLS and CDR2 is YYNGEE. V shed 6 bases and J 0 bases; nucleotides not matched to a gene: 10. The CDR3 contains 18 residues. The CDR3 region has the DNA TGTGCCAGCACCGCAAGTAGCGGGAGACTCTCTGGGGCCAACGTCCTGACTTTC. Translated: CASTASSGRLSGANVLTF.

For the CDR3, the DNA is TGTGCCAGCAGCTTAGGGTCGGGACAGGTAGTCCTCGAAGCTTTCTTT. The encoded protein is CASSLGSGQVVLEAFF. The chain couples TRBV5-6 to TRBJ1-1; 8 bases are shared with TRBD1. CDR3 length: 16 amino acids. Germline V gene data show CDR1 as SGHDT and CDR2 as YYEEEE. Losses at the gene ends were 2 bases for V and 8 bases for J; bases not matched to a gene: 14.

CDR3 sequence reads: CASSPLDSSYNEQFF. The CDR3 DNA sequence: TGTGCCAGCAGCCCGTTAGATAGCTCCTACAATGAGCAGTTCTTC. J is TRBJ2-1 and V is TRBV7-3; D uncertain. V lost 5 bases, J lost 0 bases, and 11 bases lay in between. Germline V gene lookup returns CDR1 SGHTA and CDR2 FQGTGA. The CDR3 is made up of 15 amino acids.